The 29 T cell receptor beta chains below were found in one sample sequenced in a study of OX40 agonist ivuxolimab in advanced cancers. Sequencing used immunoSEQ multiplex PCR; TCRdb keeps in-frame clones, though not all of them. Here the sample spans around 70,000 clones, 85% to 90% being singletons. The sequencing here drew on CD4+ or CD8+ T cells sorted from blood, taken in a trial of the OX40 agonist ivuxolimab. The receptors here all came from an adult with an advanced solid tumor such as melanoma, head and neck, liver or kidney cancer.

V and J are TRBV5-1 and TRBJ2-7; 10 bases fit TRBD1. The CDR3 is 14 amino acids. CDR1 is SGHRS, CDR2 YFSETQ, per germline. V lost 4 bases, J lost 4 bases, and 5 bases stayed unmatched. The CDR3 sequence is CASSRDRGFYEQYF. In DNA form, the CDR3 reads TGCGCCAGCAGCCGGGACAGGGGATTTTACGAGCAGTACTTC.

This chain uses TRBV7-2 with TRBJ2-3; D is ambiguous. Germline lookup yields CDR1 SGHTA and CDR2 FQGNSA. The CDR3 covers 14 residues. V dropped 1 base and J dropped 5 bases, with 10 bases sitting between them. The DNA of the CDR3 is TGTGCCAGCAGCTTAGAGGGCCTAGGAGATACGCAGTATTTT. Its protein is CASSLEGLGDTQYF.

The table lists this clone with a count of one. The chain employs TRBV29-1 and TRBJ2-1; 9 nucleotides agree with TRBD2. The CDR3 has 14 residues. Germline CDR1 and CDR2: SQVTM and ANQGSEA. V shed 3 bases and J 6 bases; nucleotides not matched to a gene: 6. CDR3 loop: CSVDLAGGGNEQFF. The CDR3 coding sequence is TGCAGCGTTGATTTGGCGGGGGGGGGCAATGAGCAGTTCTTC.

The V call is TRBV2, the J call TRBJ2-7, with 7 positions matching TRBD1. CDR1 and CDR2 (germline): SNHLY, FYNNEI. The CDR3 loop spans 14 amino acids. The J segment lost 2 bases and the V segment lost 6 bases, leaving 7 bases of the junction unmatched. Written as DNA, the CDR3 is TGTGCCAGCAGACCGGACAGGACAACCTACGAGCAGTACTTC. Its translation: CASRPDRTTYEQYF.

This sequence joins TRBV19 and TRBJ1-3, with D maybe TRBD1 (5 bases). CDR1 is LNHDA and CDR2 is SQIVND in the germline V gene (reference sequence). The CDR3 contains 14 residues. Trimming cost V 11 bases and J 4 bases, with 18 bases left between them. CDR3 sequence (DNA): TGTGCCTGCCTAGACGCGGGGGGAGGAAACACCATATATTTT. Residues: CACLDAGGGNTIYF.

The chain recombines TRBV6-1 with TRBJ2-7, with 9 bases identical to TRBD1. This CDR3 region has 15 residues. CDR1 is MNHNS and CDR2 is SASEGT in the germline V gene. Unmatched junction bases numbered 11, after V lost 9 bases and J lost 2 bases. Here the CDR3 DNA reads TGTGCCAGTTCAATTGGACAGGGGTTACCCTACGAGCAGTACTTC. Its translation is CASSIGQGLPYEQYF.

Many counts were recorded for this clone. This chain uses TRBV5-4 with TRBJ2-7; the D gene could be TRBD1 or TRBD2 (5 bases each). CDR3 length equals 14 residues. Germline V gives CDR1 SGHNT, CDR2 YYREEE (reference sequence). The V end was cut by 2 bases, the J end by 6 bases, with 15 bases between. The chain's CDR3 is CASSLGGGPPEQYF. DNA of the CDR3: TGTGCCAGCAGCTTAGGTGGGGGACCCCCCGAGCAGTACTTC.

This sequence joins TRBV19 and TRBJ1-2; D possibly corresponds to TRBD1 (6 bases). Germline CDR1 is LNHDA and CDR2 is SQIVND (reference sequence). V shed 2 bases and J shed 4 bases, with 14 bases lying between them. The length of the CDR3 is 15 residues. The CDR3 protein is CASSIFSGASYGYTF. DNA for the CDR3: TGTGCCAGTAGTATATTTTCGGGGGCCAGCTATGGCTACACCTTC. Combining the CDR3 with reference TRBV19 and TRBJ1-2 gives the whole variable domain DGGITQSPKYLFRKEGQNVTLSCEQNLNHDAMYWYRQDPGQGLRLIYYSQIVNDFQKGDIAEGYSVSREKKESFPLTVTSAQKNPTAFYLCASSIFSGASYGYTFGSGTRLTVV.

For the CDR3, the DNA is TGTGCCTGGAGCAGACAGGGCCCCACAGATACGCAGTATTTT. Its translation: CAWSRQGPTDTQYF. This chain links TRBV30 with TRBJ2-3; 7 nucleotides line up with TRBD1. The CDR3 is made up of 14 amino acids. Trimming took 3 bases from V and 2 from J; bases not matched to a gene: 5. Germline V lookup: CDR1 GTSNPN, CDR2 SVGIG (reference sequence).

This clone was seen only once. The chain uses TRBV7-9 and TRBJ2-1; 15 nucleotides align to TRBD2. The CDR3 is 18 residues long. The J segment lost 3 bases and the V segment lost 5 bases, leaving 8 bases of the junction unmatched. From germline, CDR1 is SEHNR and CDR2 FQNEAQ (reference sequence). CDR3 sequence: CASSPRTSGGAGYNEQFF. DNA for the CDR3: TGTGCCAGCAGCCCCAGGACTAGCGGGGGGGCCGGCTACAATGAGCAGTTCTTC. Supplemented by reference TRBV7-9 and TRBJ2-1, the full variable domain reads DTGVSQNPRHKITKRGQNVTFRCDPISEHNRLYWYRQTLGQGPEFLTYFQNEAQLEKSRLLSDRFSAERPKGSFSTLEIQRTEQGDSAMYLCASSPRTSGGAGYNEQFFGPGTRLTVL.

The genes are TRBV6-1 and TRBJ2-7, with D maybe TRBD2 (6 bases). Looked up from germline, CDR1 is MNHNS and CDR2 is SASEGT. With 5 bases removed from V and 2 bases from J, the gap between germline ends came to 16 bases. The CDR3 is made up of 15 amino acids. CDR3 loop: CASSLGLWDTYEQYF. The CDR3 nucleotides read TGTGCCAGCAGTCTGGGACTTTGGGATACCTACGAGCAGTACTTC.

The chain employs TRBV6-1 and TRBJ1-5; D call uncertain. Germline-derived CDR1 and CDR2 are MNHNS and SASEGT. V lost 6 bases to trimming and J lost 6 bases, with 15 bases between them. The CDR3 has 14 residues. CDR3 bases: TGTGCCAGCAGCGTAGGGCAATCGGGTCAGCCCCAGCATTTT. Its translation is CASSVGQSGQPQHF.

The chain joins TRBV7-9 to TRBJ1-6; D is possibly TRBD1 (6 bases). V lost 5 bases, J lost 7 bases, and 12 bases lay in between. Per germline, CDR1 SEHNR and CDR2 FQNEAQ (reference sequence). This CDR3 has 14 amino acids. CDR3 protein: CASSVGHQNSPLHF. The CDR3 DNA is TGTGCCAGCAGCGTGGGACACCAGAATTCACCCCTCCACTTT.

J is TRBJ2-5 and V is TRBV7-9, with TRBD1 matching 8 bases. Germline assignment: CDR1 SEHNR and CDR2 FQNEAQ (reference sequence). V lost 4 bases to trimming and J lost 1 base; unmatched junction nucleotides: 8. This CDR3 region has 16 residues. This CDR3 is CASSSRPTGAQETQYF. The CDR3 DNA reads TGTGCCAGCAGCTCCCGGCCGACAGGGGCCCAAGAGACCCAGTACTTC.

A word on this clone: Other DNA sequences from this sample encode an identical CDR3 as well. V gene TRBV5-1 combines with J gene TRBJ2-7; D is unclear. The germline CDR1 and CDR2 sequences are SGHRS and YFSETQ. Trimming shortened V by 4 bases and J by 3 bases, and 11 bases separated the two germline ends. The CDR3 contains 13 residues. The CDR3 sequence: CASSLPGLYEQYF. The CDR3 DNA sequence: TGCGCCAGCAGCCTTCCGGGCCTCTACGAGCAGTACTTC.

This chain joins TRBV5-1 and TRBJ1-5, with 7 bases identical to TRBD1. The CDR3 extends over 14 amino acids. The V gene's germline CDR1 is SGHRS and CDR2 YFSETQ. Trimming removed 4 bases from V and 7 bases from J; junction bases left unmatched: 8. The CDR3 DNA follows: TGCGCCAGCAGCCCCCAGGGGGGCGGGCAGCCCCAGCATTTT. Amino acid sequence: CASSPQGGGQPQHF. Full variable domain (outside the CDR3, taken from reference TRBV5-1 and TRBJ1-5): KAGVTQTPRYLIKTRGQQVTLSCSPISGHRSVSWYQQTPGQGLQFLFEYFSETQRNKGNFPGRFSGRQFSNSRSEMNVSTLELGDSALYLCASSPQGGGQPQHFGDGTRLSIL.

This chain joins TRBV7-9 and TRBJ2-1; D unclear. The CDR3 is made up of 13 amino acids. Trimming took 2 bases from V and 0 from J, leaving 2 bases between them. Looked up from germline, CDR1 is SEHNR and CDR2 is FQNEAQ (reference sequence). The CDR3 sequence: CASSLSSYNEQFF. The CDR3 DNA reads TGTGCCAGCAGCTTATCCTCCTACAATGAGCAGTTCTTC.

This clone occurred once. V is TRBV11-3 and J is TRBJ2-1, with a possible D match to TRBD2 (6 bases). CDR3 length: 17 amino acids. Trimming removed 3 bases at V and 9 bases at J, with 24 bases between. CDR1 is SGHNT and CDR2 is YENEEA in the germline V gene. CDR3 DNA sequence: TGTGCCAGCAGCTTGGGGTCTTTTTTCGGCGGGAAGGCTGAGCAGTTCTTC. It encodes CASSLGSFFGGKAEQFF. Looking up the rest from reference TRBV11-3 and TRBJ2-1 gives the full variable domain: EAGVVQSPRYKIIEKKQPVAFWCNPISGHNTLYWYLQNLGQGPELLIRYENEEAVDDSQLPKDRFSAERLKGVDSTLKIQPAELGDSAVYLCASSLGSFFGGKAEQFFGPGTRLTVL.

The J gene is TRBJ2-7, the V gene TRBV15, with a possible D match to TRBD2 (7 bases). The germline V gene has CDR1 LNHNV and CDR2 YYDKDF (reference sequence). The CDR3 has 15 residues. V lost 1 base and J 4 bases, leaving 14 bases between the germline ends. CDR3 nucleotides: TGTGCCACCAGCAGAGGGGGGGGGCGAAATTACGAGCAGTACTTC. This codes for CATSRGGGRNYEQYF. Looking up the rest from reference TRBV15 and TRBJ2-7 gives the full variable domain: DAMVIQNPRYQVTQFGKPVTLSCSQTLNHNVMYWYQQKSSQAPKLLFHYYDKDFNNEADTPDNFQSRRPNTSFCFLDIRSPGLGDTAMYLCATSRGGGRNYEQYFGPGTRLTVT.

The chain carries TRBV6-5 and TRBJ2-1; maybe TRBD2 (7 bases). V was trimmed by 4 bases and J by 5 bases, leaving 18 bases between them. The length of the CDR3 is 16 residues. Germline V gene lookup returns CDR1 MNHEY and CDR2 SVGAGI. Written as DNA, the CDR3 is TGTGCCAGCAGTTCGAATAGGGCGGGGGCTCACAATGAGCAGTTCTTC. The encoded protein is CASSSNRAGAHNEQFF.

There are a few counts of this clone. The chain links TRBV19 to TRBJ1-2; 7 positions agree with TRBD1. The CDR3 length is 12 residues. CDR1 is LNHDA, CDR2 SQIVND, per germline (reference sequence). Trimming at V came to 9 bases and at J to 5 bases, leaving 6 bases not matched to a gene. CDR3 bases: TGTGCCAGCAGTGACAGGGAGTATGGCTACACCTTC. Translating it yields CASSDREYGYTF.

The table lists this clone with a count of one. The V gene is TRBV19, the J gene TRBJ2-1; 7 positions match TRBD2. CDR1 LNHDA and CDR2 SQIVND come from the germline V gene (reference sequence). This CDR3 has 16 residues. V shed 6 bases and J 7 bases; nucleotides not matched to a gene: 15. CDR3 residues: CASREASGYTWNEQFF. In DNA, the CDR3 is TGTGCCAGTAGAGAGGCTAGCGGTTATACCTGGAATGAGCAGTTCTTC.

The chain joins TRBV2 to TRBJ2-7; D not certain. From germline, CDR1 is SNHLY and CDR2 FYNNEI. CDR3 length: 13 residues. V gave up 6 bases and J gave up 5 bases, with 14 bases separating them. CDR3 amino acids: CASSSSRDHEQYF. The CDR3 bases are TGTGCCAGCAGCTCTTCTAGAGACCACGAGCAGTACTTC.

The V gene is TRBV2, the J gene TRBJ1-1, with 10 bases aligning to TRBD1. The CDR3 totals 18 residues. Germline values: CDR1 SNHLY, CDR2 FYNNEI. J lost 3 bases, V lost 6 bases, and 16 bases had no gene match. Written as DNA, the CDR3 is TGTGCCAGCAGGGACCTGGGACAGGGGATAGGTTTCGACACTGAAGCTTTCTTT. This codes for CASRDLGQGIGFDTEAFF.

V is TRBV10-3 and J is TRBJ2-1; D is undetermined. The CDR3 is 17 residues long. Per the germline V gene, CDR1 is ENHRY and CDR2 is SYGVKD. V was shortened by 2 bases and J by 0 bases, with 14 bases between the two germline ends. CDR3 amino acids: CAISEAKAESSYNEQFF. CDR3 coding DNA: TGTGCCATCAGTGAGGCTAAGGCGGAGAGCTCCTACAATGAGCAGTTCTTC.

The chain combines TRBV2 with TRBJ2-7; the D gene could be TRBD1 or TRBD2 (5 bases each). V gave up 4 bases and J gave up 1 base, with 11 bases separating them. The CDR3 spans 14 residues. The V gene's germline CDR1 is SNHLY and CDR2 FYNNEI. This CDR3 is CASSVEDISYEQYF. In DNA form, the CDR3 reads TGTGCCAGCAGTGTGGAGGACATTTCCTACGAGCAGTACTTC.

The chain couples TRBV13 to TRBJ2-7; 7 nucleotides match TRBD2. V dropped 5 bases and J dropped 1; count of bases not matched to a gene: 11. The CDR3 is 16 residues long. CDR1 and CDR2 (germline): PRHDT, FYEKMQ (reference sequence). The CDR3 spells CASSRRYGRRSYEQYF. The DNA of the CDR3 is TGTGCCAGCAGCAGGAGATACGGGAGGAGGTCCTACGAGCAGTACTTC. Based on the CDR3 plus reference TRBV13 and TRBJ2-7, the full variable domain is AAGVIQSPRHLIKEKRETATLKCYPIPRHDTVYWYQQGPGQDPQFLISFYEKMQSDKGSIPDRFSAQQFSDYHSELNMSSLELGDSALYFCASSRRYGRRSYEQYFGPGTRLTVT.

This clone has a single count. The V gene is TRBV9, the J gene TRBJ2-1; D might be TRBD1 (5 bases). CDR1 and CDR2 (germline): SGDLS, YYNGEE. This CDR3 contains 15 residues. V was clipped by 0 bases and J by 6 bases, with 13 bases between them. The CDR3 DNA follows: TGTGCCAGCAGCGTAGACGGCGGTAGGGGCAATGAGCAGTTCTTC. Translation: CASSVDGGRGNEQFF.

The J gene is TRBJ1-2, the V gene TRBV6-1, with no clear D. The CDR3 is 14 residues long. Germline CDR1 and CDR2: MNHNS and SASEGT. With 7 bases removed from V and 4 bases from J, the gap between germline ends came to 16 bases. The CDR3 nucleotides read TGTGCCAGCAAACAAGGACGGACTTTCTATGGCTACACCTTC. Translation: CASKQGRTFYGYTF.